One and the same sample provided the 6 T cell receptor beta chains below, sequenced in a study of cytomegalovirus exposure and HLA in healthy donors. Use of 60 Vbeta and 13 Jbeta primers characterized the PCR. Sequenced by immunoSEQ multiplex PCR; TCRdb stores in-frame clones only, minus some. Of some 60,000 clones listed, roughly 87% are singletons. The sample taken for sequencing was PBMCs. These receptors came from a female donor in good health and CMV-seronegative.

This clone was detected once. The chain carries TRBV11-1 and TRBJ2-2; TRBD1 might be the D (6 bases). V lost 5 bases and J 0 bases, leaving 13 bases between the germline ends. CDR1 is SGHAT and CDR2 is FQDESV in the germline V gene (reference sequence). The CDR3 covers 16 residues. As DNA, the CDR3 is TGTGCCAGCAGCCAAGGTGGGGGCGCGAACACCGGGGAGCTGTTTTTT. It is translated as CASSQGGGANTGELFF.

The rearrangement joins TRBV6-4 to TRBJ2-1; 10 bases map to TRBD2. The V gene end was trimmed by 0 bases and the J gene end by 7 bases; junction bases not matched to a gene: 9. The CDR3 has 17 amino acids. CDR1 is MRHNA, CDR2 SNTAGT, per germline. In DNA form, the CDR3 reads TGTGCCAGCAGTGACTCAGTTGGTCTAGCGGGGGTAAATGAGCAGTTCTTC. Translating it yields CASSDSVGLAGVNEQFF.

This chain links TRBV9 with TRBJ2-6; TRBD1 matches 8 bases. CDR3 length: 19 residues. In germline, CDR1 is SGDLS, CDR2 YYNGEE. V trimming: 0 bases; J trimming: 4 bases; junction bases outside the gene matches: 12. This CDR3 reads CASSVAARGRFSGANVLTF. For the CDR3, the DNA is TGTGCCAGCAGCGTAGCTGCCAGGGGGCGCTTCTCCGGGGCCAACGTCCTGACTTTC.

V is TRBV29-1 and J is TRBJ1-5, with 12 bases matching TRBD1. Per the germline V gene, CDR1 is SQVTM and CDR2 is ANQGSEA. J was trimmed by 0 bases and V by 6 bases; bases with no gene match: 6. CDR3 length: 16 residues. CDR3 in DNA: TGCAGCGTAGGGGACAGGGGGCCCAATAGCAATCAGCCCCAGCATTTT. This gives the protein CSVGDRGPNSNQPQHF. Using reference TRBV29-1 and TRBJ1-5 for the parts outside the CDR3, the full variable domain is SAVISQKPSRDICQRGTSLTIQCQVDSQVTMMFWYRQQPGQSLTLIATANQGSEATYESGFVIDKFPISRPNLTFSTLTVSNMSPEDSSIYLCSVGDRGPNSNQPQHFGDGTRLSIL.

This rearrangement joins TRBV4-1 to TRBJ2-1; TRBD1 might be the D (5 bases). The germline gives CDR1 MGHRA, CDR2 YSYEKL. CDR3 size: 16 residues. V shed 1 base and J shed 7 bases, with 17 bases lying between them. CDR3 residues: CASSQVPGAAWNEQFF. The CDR3 DNA is TGCGCCAGCAGCCAAGTTCCTGGGGCCGCCTGGAATGAGCAGTTCTTC.

This chain connects TRBV10-3 to TRBJ1-6; 9 bases map to TRBD1. The CDR3 length is 14 residues. The J segment lost 8 bases and the V segment lost 6 bases, leaving 5 bases of the junction unmatched. Germline V lookup: CDR1 ENHRY, CDR2 SYGVKD. CDR3 amino acids: CAIRGGQGDSPLHF. For the CDR3, the DNA is TGTGCCATCAGGGGGGGACAGGGAGATTCACCCCTCCACTTT.